Below, 21 T cell receptor beta chains from the same sample are listed, as sequenced in a study of identical twins. MiXCR was run by TCRdb on the 5' RACE reads, yielding one entry per CDR3 protein. Here the sample spans some 710,000 distinct CDR3 sequences, roughly 6.2% being singletons. The sample was naive T cells sorted from blood. These receptors all stem from a man between 18 and 29 years old in good health.

At least ten counts were recorded for this clonotype. This rearrangement joins TRBV4-3 to TRBJ1-4; 8 bases map to TRBD1. J gave up 7 bases and V 1 base, and 11 bases lay outside the gene matches. Germline values: CDR1 LGHNA, CDR2 YSLEER. CDR3 length: 17 amino acids. The CDR3 nucleotides read TGCGCCAGCAGCCAAGGGGCAGGGGGCGCTCTAGGTGAAAAACTGTTTTTT. Residues: CASSQGAGGALGEKLFF.

The V call is TRBV29-1, the J call TRBJ2-1, with D unresolved. The V end lost 6 bases, the J end lost 2 bases, and 11 bases lay between the germline ends. The CDR3 covers 13 residues. The V gene's germline CDR1 is SQVTM and CDR2 ANQGSEA. The CDR3 reads CSVEPPPYNEQFF. The CDR3 region has the DNA TGCAGCGTCGAGCCTCCTCCCTACAATGAGCAGTTCTTC.

The rearrangement uses TRBV5-1 and TRBJ2-7, with TRBD2 identical over 7 bases. Per the germline V gene, CDR1 is SGHRS and CDR2 is YFSETQ. Germline trimming cut 0 bases from V and 5 bases from J; bases unmatched to any gene: 8. The CDR3 has 15 amino acids. The CDR3 is CASSLAGGRGDEQYF. CDR3 coding DNA: TGCGCCAGCAGCTTGGCGGGAGGTAGGGGTGACGAGCAGTACTTC. The entire variable domain, with the rest obtained from reference TRBV5-1 and TRBJ2-7, is as follows: KAGVTQTPRYLIKTRGQQVTLSCSPISGHRSVSWYQQTPGQGLQFLFEYFSETQRNKGNFPGRFSGRQFSNSRSEMNVSTLELGDSALYLCASSLAGGRGDEQYFGPGTRLTVT.

This clonotype was detected many times. This chain uses TRBV5-1 with TRBJ2-1, with 15 bases that match TRBD2. This CDR3 is 18 amino acids long. CDR1 and CDR2 (germline): SGHRS, YFSETQ. The J segment lost 4 bases and the V segment lost 0 bases, leaving 5 bases of the junction unmatched. The CDR3 loop is CASSLGTSGRASYNEQFF. In DNA form, the CDR3 reads TGCGCCAGCAGCTTGGGGACTAGCGGGAGGGCCAGTTACAATGAGCAGTTCTTC.

The rearrangement uses TRBV4-3 and TRBJ2-7, with TRBD1 identical over 11 bases. In germline, CDR1 is LGHNA, CDR2 YSLEER. V shed 4 bases, J shed 7 bases, and the junction held 9 bases outside the gene matches. The CDR3 length is 15 residues. CDR3: CASSRGRTGGKEQYF. CDR3 sequence (DNA): TGCGCCAGCAGCCGCGGCCGGACAGGGGGCAAAGAGCAGTACTTC.

This clonotype has at least ten counts. CDR3 DNA sequence: TGTGCCAGCAGTACCCCGGTCGGTCAGCAGTACGTC. Protein product: CASSTPVGQQYV. The chain links TRBV6-5 to TRBJ2-7; no clear D. Germline V CDR1 and CDR2: MNHEY, SVGAGI. The CDR3 length is 12 residues. The germline V and J ends were trimmed by 5 bases and 8 bases, with 13 bases remaining between them.

This clonotype was seen more than once but under ten times. As DNA, the CDR3 is TGTGCCACCAGCACGACTAAACTAGCGGGATTCTACAATGAGCAGTTCTTC. Its protein product is CATSTTKLAGFYNEQFF. The gene calls are TRBV15 and TRBJ2-1, with TRBD2 matching over 10 bases. Germline CDR1 is LNHNV and CDR2 is YYDKDF (reference sequence). The length of the CDR3 is 17 residues. V shed 4 bases, J shed 3 bases, and the junction held 9 bases outside the gene matches.

This clonotype was counted at least ten times. The chain combines TRBV27 with TRBJ2-1; a weak D match, TRBD2 (5 bases). Trimming removed 7 bases from V and 0 bases from J, with 10 bases in between. CDR3 length: 14 amino acids. Germline CDR1 and CDR2: MNHEY and SMNVEV (reference sequence). The DNA of the CDR3 is TGTGCCAGCACGGGGAACGGCTCCTACAATGAGCAGTTCTTC. Translated, it gives CASTGNGSYNEQFF.

The rearrangement links TRBV28 to TRBJ2-1, with a possible D match to TRBD1 (5 bases). This CDR3 is built from 16 residues. The germline V and J ends were trimmed by 6 bases and 5 bases, with 20 bases remaining between them. CDR1 MDHEN and CDR2 SYDVKM come from the germline V gene. Here the CDR3 reads CASSPMDTKLHNEQFF. CDR3 in DNA: TGTGCCAGCAGCCCAATGGACACGAAATTACACAATGAGCAGTTCTTC.

This clonotype was detected many times. The chain carries TRBV12-3 or TRBV12-4 and TRBJ2-3; 7 positions agree with TRBD2. The J segment lost 9 bases and the V segment lost 6 bases, leaving 9 bases of the junction unmatched. This CDR3 is built from 13 residues. The CDR3 sequence: CASRSDPGGTQYF. CDR3 nucleotide sequence: TGTGCCAGCAGGTCAGACCCGGGAGGAACGCAGTATTTT.

This clonotype was counted between two and nine times. The chain combines TRBV7-3 with TRBJ2-7, with unresolved D. This CDR3 is built from 14 residues. Germline CDR1 and CDR2: SGHTA and FQGTGA. The V and J ends lost 5 bases and 1 base respectively, with 12 bases between them. In nucleotides, the CDR3 is TGTGCCAGCAGCCCTTTCGGGCGTTCCTACGAGCAGTACTTC. Its translation is CASSPFGRSYEQYF.

The gene calls are TRBV6-1 and TRBJ2-7; 7 bases are a match to TRBD1. This CDR3 contains 14 residues. J lost 3 bases, V lost 4 bases, and 6 bases had no gene match. Germline loops: CDR1 MNHNS, CDR2 SASEGT. The CDR3 coding sequence is TGTGCCAGCAGTGCCCGACAGGGCATCTACGAGCAGTACGTC. This encodes CASSARQGIYEQYV.

This clonotype came up many times. The gene calls are TRBV12-3 or TRBV12-4 and TRBJ1-4, with TRBD1 matching over 7 bases. The CDR3 spans 16 residues. With V trimmed by 6 bases and J by 0 bases, 7 bases remained unmatched. Here the CDR3 DNA reads TGTGCCAGCAGACGACAGGGACCCGCAACTAATGAAAAACTGTTTTTT. It translates to CASRRQGPATNEKLFF.

This clonotype showed up many times. This rearrangement joins TRBV7-3 to TRBJ1-6, with D perhaps matching TRBD1 (6 bases). The ends were cut back, 4 bases at V and 4 bases at J, with 8 bases in the middle. CDR3 size: 14 residues. The V gene's germline CDR1 is SGHTA and CDR2 FQGTGA. The CDR3 protein is CASSSGQYNSPLHF. CDR3 DNA: TGTGCCAGCAGCTCCGGACAGTATAATTCACCCCTCCACTTT.

This clonotype has more than one count but fewer than ten. The chain has TRBV28 and TRBJ2-5; D is unresolved. The germline V and J ends were trimmed by 1 base and 2 bases, with 11 bases remaining between them. Per germline, CDR1 MDHEN and CDR2 SYDVKM. CDR3 size: 15 residues. The DNA of the CDR3 is TGTGCCAGCAGTTTATTCGGCGCGGAGCAAGAGACCCAGTACTTC. Its protein product is CASSLFGAEQETQYF.

The V gene is TRBV7-9, the J gene TRBJ1-2; no definite D call. The V end was cut by 5 bases, the J end by 4 bases, with 11 bases between. CDR1 and CDR2 from the germline V gene are SEHNR and FQNEAQ (reference sequence). This CDR3 is 13 amino acids long. CDR3 loop: CASSTDAAYGYTF. Here the CDR3 DNA reads TGTGCCAGCAGCACTGATGCGGCCTATGGCTACACCTTC.

This clonotype has more than one count but fewer than ten. V gene TRBV27 combines with J gene TRBJ2-5; a possible D gene is TRBD2 (6 bases). The CDR3 sequence is 13 residues long. Looked up from germline, CDR1 is MNHEY and CDR2 is SMNVEV (reference sequence). V was clipped by 3 bases and J by 6 bases, with 11 bases between them. CDR3 amino acids: CASSLRGGQTQYF. CDR3 in DNA: TGTGCCAGCAGTTTGCGGGGCGGTCAGACCCAGTACTTC.

In DNA, the CDR3 is TGTGCCAGCAGCTTATTATCGCGTCGGGGACAAGTAAGCACAGATACGCAGTATTTT. This sequence encodes CASSLLSRRGQVSTDTQYF. This sequence joins TRBV7-8 and TRBJ2-3; a possible D gene is TRBD1 (6 bases). The V gene lost 2 bases and the J gene lost 0 bases, with 21 bases spanning the gap. This CDR3 has 19 residues. In germline, CDR1 is SGHVS, CDR2 FQNEAQ. Using reference TRBV7-8 and TRBJ2-3 for the parts outside the CDR3, the full variable domain is GAGVSQSPRYKVAKRGQDVALRCDPISGHVSLFWYQQALGQGPEFLTYFQNEAQLDKSGLPSDRFFAERPEGSVSTLKIQRTQQEDSAVYLCASSLLSRRGQVSTDTQYFGPGTRLTVL.

This clonotype was picked up many times. The chain is built from TRBV5-1 and TRBJ2-1, with TRBD2 matching 15 bases. Looked up from germline, CDR1 is SGHRS and CDR2 is YFSETQ. The CDR3 runs to 17 residues. Unmatched junction bases numbered 7, after V lost 3 bases and J lost 6 bases. This chain's CDR3 is CASSWAGLAGGFNEQFF. The CDR3 DNA follows: TGCGCCAGCAGCTGGGCCGGACTAGCGGGAGGGTTCAATGAGCAGTTCTTC.

This clonotype was counted at least ten times. Here the CDR3 DNA reads TGTGCCAGCAGCTTGGGAGCAGGGAGTGGCCAAGAGACCCAGTACTTC. This gives the protein CASSLGAGSGQETQYF. This chain links TRBV5-4 with TRBJ2-5, with D possibly being TRBD1 or TRBD2 (5 bases each). CDR1 is SGHNT, CDR2 YYREEE, per germline (reference sequence). The V and J ends lost 0 bases and 1 base respectively, with 13 bases between them. This CDR3 has 16 amino acids. The full variable domain, in which reference TRBV5-4 and TRBJ2-5 provide the parts outside the CDR3, is ETGVTQSPTHLIKTRGQQVTLRCSSQSGHNTVSWYQQALGQGPQFIFQYYREEENGRGNFPPRFSGLQFPNYSSELNVNALELDDSALYLCASSLGAGSGQETQYFGPGTRLLVL.

This clonotype was observed a handful of times. V gene TRBV7-9 combines with J gene TRBJ1-5; D call uncertain. V was clipped by 4 bases and J by 0 bases, with 13 bases between them. Germline V gene data show CDR1 as SEHNR and CDR2 as FQNEAQ (reference sequence). The CDR3 contains 16 residues. This CDR3 is CASSSNDGHSNQPQHF. CDR3 coding DNA: TGTGCCAGCAGCTCAAACGATGGCCATAGCAATCAGCCCCAGCATTTT.